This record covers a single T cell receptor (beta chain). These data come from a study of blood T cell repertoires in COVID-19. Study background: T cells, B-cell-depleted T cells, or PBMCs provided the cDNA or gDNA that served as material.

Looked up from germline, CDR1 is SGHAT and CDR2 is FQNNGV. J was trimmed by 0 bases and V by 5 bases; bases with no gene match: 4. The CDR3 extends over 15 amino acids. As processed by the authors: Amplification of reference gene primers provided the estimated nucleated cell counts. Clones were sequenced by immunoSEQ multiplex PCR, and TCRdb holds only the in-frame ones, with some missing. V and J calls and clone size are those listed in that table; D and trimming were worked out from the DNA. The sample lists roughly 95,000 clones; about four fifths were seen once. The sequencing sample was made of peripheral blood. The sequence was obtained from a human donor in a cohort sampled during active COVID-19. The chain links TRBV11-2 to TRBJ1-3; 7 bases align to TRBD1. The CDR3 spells CASSTTGFSGNTIYF. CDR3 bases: TGTGCCAGCAGCACGACAGGGTTCTCTGGAAACACCATATATTTT. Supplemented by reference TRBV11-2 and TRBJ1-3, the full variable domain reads EAGVAQSPRYKIIEKRQSVAFWCNPISGHATLYWYQQILGQGPKLLIQFQNNGVVDDSQLPKDRFSAERLKGVDSTLKIQPAKLEDSAVYLCASSTTGFSGNTIYFGEGSWLTVV.